This is a list of T cell receptor beta chains from one sample in a study of a mutant IDH1 vaccine in newly diagnosed glioma. TCRdb's table, derived via immunoSEQ multiplex PCR, lists solely in-frame clones and lacks some. The sample lists 53,000 or so clones; 78% were seen once. No cognate antigen is known for these TCRs. This material consisted of PBMCs, taken from a glioma patient whose treatment included an IDH1 peptide vaccine. These receptors came from a man over 45 with glioma. Each CDR3 is given with its conserved first and last residue. Fields, in order: J gene, D gene, clone size, V gene, CDR3 protein, CDR3 DNA. The D gene is left open where the match is weak. Clone size is shown for a subset of rows, as once, few, many or a class of expanded clone.

>TRBJ2-3|TRBD2|once|TRBV4-1
CASSQEGLAGGYTQYF
TGCGCCAGCAGCCAAGAGGGACTAGCGGGGGGTTATACGCAGTATTTT
>TRBJ2-2|TRBD1|-|TRBV2
CAWRGQGNTGELFF
TGTGCATGGAGGGGACAGGGCAACACCGGGGAGCTGTTTTTT
>TRBJ1-6|TRBD1|once|TRBV30
CAWSLDRILSYNSPLHF
TGTGCCTGGAGTCTGGACAGGATCCTCTCCTATAATTCACCCCTCCACTTT
>TRBJ1-1|-|-|TRBV19
CASSERLMNTEAFF
TGTGCCAGTAGTGAACGGCTCATGAACACTGAAGCTTTCTTT
>TRBJ1-4|-|few|TRBV9
CASSPTVMPNEKLFF
TGTGCCAGCAGCCCGACGGTCATGCCTAATGAAAAACTGTTTTTT
>TRBJ2-3|-|-|TRBV6-6
CASSYARGTADTQYF
TGTGCCAGCAGTTACGCAAGGGGTACTGCAGATACGCAGTATTTT
>TRBJ2-2|TRBD2|-|TRBV7-3
CASSQRGGSANTGELFF
TGTGCCAGCAGCCAGCGGGGAGGTAGCGCAAACACCGGGGAGCTGTTTTTT
>TRBJ1-3|-|-|TRBV6-5
CASSSTGMAGNTIYF
TGTGCCAGCAGTTCGACAGGAATGGCTGGAAACACCATATATTTT
>TRBJ1-2|-|-|TRBV4-1
CASSQDTGTNYGYTF
TGCGCCAGCAGCCAAGATACAGGAACTAACTATGGCTACACCTTC
>TRBJ1-6|-|-|TRBV9
CASSVDQTNSPLHF
TGTGCCAGCAGCGTAGATCAGACTAATTCACCCCTCCACTTT
>TRBJ1-3|-|-|TRBV6-6
CASRADQGPGNTIYF
TGTGCCAGCAGGGCCGACCAGGGGCCTGGAAACACCATATATTTT
>TRBJ1-1|TRBD1|-|TRBV14
CASSPLRQGRTKNTEAFF
TGTGCCAGCAGCCCGCTAAGACAGGGAAGAACTAAGAACACTGAAGCTTTCTTT
>TRBJ1-6|-|-|TRBV10-3
CAISGDIGSPLHF
TGTGCCATCAGTGGGGATATTGGTTCACCCCTCCACTTT
>TRBJ1-4|-|-|TRBV5-4
CASSLRADGEKLFF
TGTGCCAGCAGTCTAAGGGCCGACGGTGAAAAACTGTTTTTT
>TRBJ1-2|-|-|TRBV19
CASRIGGIEYGYTF
TGTGCCAGTAGGATCGGGGGCATCGAGTATGGCTACACCTTC
>TRBJ2-7|TRBD2|-|TRBV6-5
CASSYSGTSAYEQYF
TGTGCCAGCAGTTACTCCGGGACTAGCGCCTACGAGCAGTACTTC
>TRBJ1-5|TRBD1|-|TRBV7-2
CASSFGTANQPQHF
TGTGCCAGCAGCTTCGGGACAGCGAATCAGCCCCAGCATTTT
>TRBJ2-6|-|-|TRBV18
CASSPSDGANVLTF
TGTGCCAGCTCACCAAGCGATGGGGCCAACGTCCTGACTTTC
>TRBJ2-3|TRBD2|-|TRBV5-1
CASTMTAGGTDTQYF
TGCGCCAGCACCATGACGGCGGGGGGCACAGATACGCAGTATTTT
>TRBJ1-2|-|many|TRBV19
CASSIQAGRLGYTF
TGTGCCAGTAGTATTCAGGCAGGGCGTTTGGGCTACACCTTC
>TRBJ1-1|TRBD1|-|TRBV14
CASSQDLGTVFNTEAFF
TGTGCCAGCAGCCAAGACCTGGGGACAGTGTTTAACACTGAAGCTTTCTTT
>TRBJ2-1|-|few|TRBV10-3
CATRMGADEQFF
TGTGCCACGCGCATGGGGGCAGATGAGCAGTTCTTC
>TRBJ2-2|TRBD2|-|TRBV30
CAWSGTSGGTGELFF
TGTGCCTGGAGCGGGACTAGCGGGGGCACCGGGGAGCTGTTTTTT
>TRBJ2-1|TRBD1|-|TRBV6-5
CASSQTDRGHEQFF
TGTGCCAGCAGCCAAACCGACAGGGGTCATGAGCAGTTCTTC